Following are 15 T cell receptor beta chains from one sample sequenced in a study of cytomegalovirus exposure and HLA in healthy donors. The PCR made use of 60 Vbeta and 13 Jbeta primers. Sequenced by immunoSEQ multiplex PCR; TCRdb stores in-frame clones only, minus some. The repertoire holds 80,000 to 130,000 clones, with under 80% as singletons. Specimen: PBMCs. Receptors originate from a woman between 18 and 29 years old in good health and CMV-seropositive.

V is TRBV5-1 and J is TRBJ2-3; 7 bases are shared with TRBD2. J gave up 2 bases and V 3 bases, and 3 bases lay outside the gene matches. Per the germline V gene, CDR1 is SGHRS and CDR2 is YFSETQ. The CDR3 is 14 amino acids. The CDR3 bases are TGCGCCAGCAGCTCCGGGACTAACACAGATACGCAGTATTTT. Protein sequence: CASSSGTNTDTQYF.

V is TRBV9 and J is TRBJ2-5; 10 bases line up with TRBD1. CDR1 and CDR2 from the germline V gene are SGDLS and YYNGEE. The CDR3 spans 14 residues. The V gene end was trimmed by 3 bases and the J gene end by 3 bases; junction bases not matched to a gene: 2. The CDR3 DNA sequence: TGTGCCAGCAGCGAGGGACAGGGGAAAGAGACCCAGTACTTC. It translates to CASSEGQGKETQYF.

This chain links TRBV7-3 with TRBJ2-2, with 7 bases identical to TRBD2. This CDR3 region has 14 residues. Germline V gene sequence: CDR1 SGHTA, CDR2 FQGTGA. Unmatched junction bases numbered 0, after V lost 2 bases and J lost 3 bases. CDR3: CASSLGGDTGELFF. The DNA for the CDR3 is TGTGCCAGCAGCTTAGGGGGGGACACCGGGGAGCTGTTTTTT.

A remark on this clone: Distinct nucleotide sequences in the sample also encode this CDR3. The CDR3 sequence is CASSPRNTEAFF. The CDR3 DNA follows: TGTGCCAGCAGCCCCAGGAACACTGAAGCTTTCTTT. This chain connects TRBV7-9 to TRBJ1-1; D call uncertain. The V end was cut by 5 bases, the J end by 1 base, with 5 bases between. The CDR3 contains 12 residues. Germline V gene lookup returns CDR1 SEHNR and CDR2 FQNEAQ (reference sequence).

This chain uses TRBV6-5 with TRBJ2-7, with 7 nucleotides matching TRBD1. CDR1 MNHEY and CDR2 SVGAGI come from the germline V gene. CDR3 length equals 14 residues. The trim removed 6 bases at V and 4 bases at J, leaving 9 bases unmatched. CDR3 sequence: CASRVQGGSYEQYF. The CDR3 nucleotides are TGTGCCAGCAGGGTACAAGGGGGCTCGTACGAGCAGTACTTC.

The chain couples TRBV4-1 to TRBJ2-5; 11 bases fit TRBD2. J was trimmed by 2 bases and V by 1 base; bases with no gene match: 3. This CDR3 is built from 16 residues. Germline V gene lookup returns CDR1 MGHRA and CDR2 YSYEKL. DNA for the CDR3: TGCGCCAGCAGCCAAGGTAGCGGGAGGGGACAAGAGACCCAGTACTTC. It encodes CASSQGSGRGQETQYF.

The rearrangement uses TRBV19 and TRBJ1-1; D is unclear. The CDR3 contains 15 residues. The germline V gene has CDR1 LNHDA and CDR2 SQIVND (reference sequence). V was trimmed by 7 bases and J by 5 bases, leaving 20 bases between them. The CDR3 loop is CASTPLRAPVTEAFF. In DNA, the CDR3 is TGTGCCAGTACCCCTTTGCGGGCCCCGGTTACTGAAGCTTTCTTT.

This chain uses TRBV27 with TRBJ2-2; possibly TRBD2 for D (7 bases). The V and J ends lost 7 bases and 3 bases respectively, with 12 bases between them. The CDR3 contains 14 residues. From germline, CDR1 is MNHEY and CDR2 SMNVEV (reference sequence). CDR3 loop: CASKGGGDTGELFF. The CDR3 bases are TGTGCCAGCAAAGGGGGAGGGGACACCGGGGAGCTGTTTTTT.

The chain links TRBV5-1 to TRBJ2-5, with D perhaps TRBD1 (7 bases). The J call may be mistaken, given a closer DNA end match to TRBJ2-7. Germline V gene data show CDR1 as SGHRS and CDR2 as YFSETQ. CDR3 size: 13 residues. The DNA of the CDR3 is TGCGCCAGCAGCTTGGGACAGGGAGGCGAGCAGTACTTC. Residues: CASSLGQGGEQYF.

This clone was seen a few times. The chain combines TRBV28 with TRBJ2-1; tentative D call: TRBD2 (6 bases). V lost 3 bases, J lost 9 bases, and 12 bases lay in between. Germline V gene sequence: CDR1 MDHEN, CDR2 SYDVKM. CDR3 size: 13 residues. The CDR3, as DNA: TGTGCCAGCAGTTTGGGGACTTCGGGTGAGCAGTTCTTC. Residues: CASSLGTSGEQFF.

The rearrangement uses TRBV27 and TRBJ2-5, with D maybe TRBD2 (7 bases). The length of the CDR3 is 15 residues. CDR1 and CDR2 from the germline V gene are MNHEY and SMNVEV (reference sequence). V was trimmed by 4 bases and J by 5 bases, leaving 17 bases between them. The CDR3 DNA reads TGTGCCAGCAGTTCCCGTCGGGGGGCGCGGGAGACCCAGTACTTC. This codes for CASSSRRGARETQYF.

The rearrangement links TRBV10-2 to TRBJ1-1; no clear D gene. The germline V and J ends were trimmed by 3 bases and 8 bases, with 13 bases remaining between them. The CDR3 is 13 residues long. Germline lookup yields CDR1 WSHSY and CDR2 SAAADI. For the CDR3, the DNA is TGCGCCAGCAGTGACGCTACAGTCCAGGAAGCTTTCTTT. This encodes CASSDATVQEAFF.

The V and J genes are TRBV6-4 and TRBJ2-3; 7 bases agree with TRBD1. V lost 5 bases, J lost 4 bases, and 3 bases stayed unmatched. The germline V gene has CDR1 MRHNA and CDR2 SNTAGT. This CDR3 spans 13 amino acids. The CDR3: CASSPTGADTQYF. Here the CDR3 DNA reads TGTGCCAGCAGTCCTACAGGGGCAGATACGCAGTATTTT.

The chain couples TRBV15 to TRBJ2-3; no definite D call. Germline CDR1 is LNHNV and CDR2 is YYDKDF (reference sequence). V lost 0 bases and J lost 2, with 9 bases in between. CDR3 length: 15 residues. In nucleotides, the CDR3 is TGTGCCACCAGCAGAGATATAGCCCCCACAGATACGCAGTATTTT. Its protein is CATSRDIAPTDTQYF.

The chain employs TRBV10-3 and TRBJ1-1; no clear D. The germline V gene has CDR1 ENHRY and CDR2 SYGVKD. This CDR3 spans 14 amino acids. The germline V and J ends were trimmed by 3 bases and 2 bases, with 10 bases remaining between them. The CDR3, as DNA: TGTGCCATCAGTGATCCCCGGTCAAACACTGAAGCTTTCTTT. Protein: CAISDPRSNTEAFF.